Below, one T cell receptor (beta chain) is given with its context. CDR3 length equals 16 residues. Trimming stripped 2 bases from V and 5 bases from J, with 14 bases between. CDR1 SGHRS and CDR2 YFSETQ come from the germline V gene. As processed by the authors: Amplification with reference gene primers provided the estimates of nucleated cell counts. Repertoires were generated with immunoSEQ multiplex PCR, while TCRdb's copy carries only in-frame clones and drops some. V and J calls plus clone size are reproduced from that table; the DNA served to infer D and trimming. This table has 300,000 to 350,000 clones, 91% appearing once. The sample is drawn from a study of blood T cell repertoires in COVID-19. About the research overall: Samples taken during acute and convalescent COVID-19 were collected in the United States, Italy and Spain. The analysed material was cDNA or gDNA that came from T cells, B-cell-depleted T cells, or PBMCs.

The source is a woman aged 18 to 35 who had recovered from COVID-19. The chain is built from TRBV5-1 and TRBJ1-6, with D tentatively TRBD1 (6 bases). Sequencing used peripheral blood. In DNA, the CDR3 is TGCGCCAGCAGCTTAACCGCAGGGGTTGATAATTCACCCCTCCACTTT. Its translation is CASSLTAGVDNSPLHF.